The sequence of this T cell receptor (beta chain) was determined in a study of CD8+ T cells in alopecia areata. Overall study findings and caveats: Researchers report lesional scalp, most notably alopecia totalis/universalis, outstripped normal scalp in clonality.

About this clone itself: Its target is not known.

Germline assignment: CDR1 PRHDT and CDR2 FYEKMQ (reference sequence). This CDR3 has 14 amino acids. The ends were cut back, 4 bases at V and 5 bases at J, with 15 bases in the middle. The investigators collected lesional scalp punch biopsies and peripheral blood from alopecia areata patients. RNA extraction and reverse transcription yielded cDNA as sequencing template. Generated by immunoSEQ multiplex PCR, the TCRdb table keeps only in-frame clones and is missing some. The repertoire holds approximately 180,000 clones, with roughly 70% as singletons. This rearrangement joins TRBV13 to TRBJ2-7; D possibly corresponds to TRBD1 (6 bases). The sequence was obtained from a human donor with alopecia areata. The source material was CD8+ T cells sorted from blood, sampled at week 0. For the CDR3, the DNA is TGTGCCAGCAGCTCACCAAGGGGGATCCACGAGCAGTACTTC. Its protein is CASSSPRGIHEQYF.